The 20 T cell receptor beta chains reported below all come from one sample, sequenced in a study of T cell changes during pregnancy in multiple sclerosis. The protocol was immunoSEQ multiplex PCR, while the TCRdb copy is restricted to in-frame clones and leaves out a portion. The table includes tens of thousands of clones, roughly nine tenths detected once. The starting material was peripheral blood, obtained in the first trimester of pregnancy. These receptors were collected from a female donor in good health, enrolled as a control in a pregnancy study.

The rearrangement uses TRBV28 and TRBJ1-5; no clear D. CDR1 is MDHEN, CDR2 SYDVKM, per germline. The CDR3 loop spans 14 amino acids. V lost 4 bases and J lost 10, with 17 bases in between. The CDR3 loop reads CASSSPAGIIPQHF. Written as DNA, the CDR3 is TGTGCCAGCAGTTCTCCGGCGGGGATCATCCCCCAGCATTTT. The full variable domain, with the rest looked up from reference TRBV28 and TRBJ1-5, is DVKVTQSSRYLVKRTGEKVFLECVQDMDHENMFWYRQDPGLGLRLIYFSYDVKMKEKGDIPEGYSVSREKKERFSLILESASTNQTSMYLCASSSPAGIIPQHFGDGTRLSIL.

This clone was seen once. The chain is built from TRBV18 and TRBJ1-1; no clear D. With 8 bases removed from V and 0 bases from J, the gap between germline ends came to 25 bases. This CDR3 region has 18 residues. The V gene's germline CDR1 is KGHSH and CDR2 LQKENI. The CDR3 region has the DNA TGTGCCAGCCCGACCTCACCACTGGCAGGCCTAATGAACACTGAAGCTTTCTTT. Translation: CASPTSPLAGLMNTEAFF.

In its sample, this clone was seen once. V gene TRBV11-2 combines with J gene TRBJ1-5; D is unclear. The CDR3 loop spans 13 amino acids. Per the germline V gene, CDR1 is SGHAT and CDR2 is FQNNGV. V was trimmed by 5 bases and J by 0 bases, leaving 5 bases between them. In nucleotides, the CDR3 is TGTGCCAGCAGCCTAACTAGCAATCAGCCCCAGCATTTT. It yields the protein CASSLTSNQPQHF.

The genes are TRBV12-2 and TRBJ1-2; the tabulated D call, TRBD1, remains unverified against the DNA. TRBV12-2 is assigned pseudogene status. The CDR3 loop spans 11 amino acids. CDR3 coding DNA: TGTGCAAGTCGCTTCAGGGCTGGCTACACCTTC. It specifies CASRFRAGYTF.

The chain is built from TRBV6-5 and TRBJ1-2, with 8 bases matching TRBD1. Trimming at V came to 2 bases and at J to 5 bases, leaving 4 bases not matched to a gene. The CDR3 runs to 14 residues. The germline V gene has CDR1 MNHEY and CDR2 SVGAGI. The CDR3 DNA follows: TGTGCCAGCAGTTACGGTCGGACAGGGTATGGCTACACCTTC. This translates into CASSYGRTGYGYTF.

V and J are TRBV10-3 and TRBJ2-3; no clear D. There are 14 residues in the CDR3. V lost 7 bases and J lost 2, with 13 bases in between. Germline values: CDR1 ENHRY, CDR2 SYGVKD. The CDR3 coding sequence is TGTGCCATCATGGGCTCTATCCACACAGATACGCAGTATTTT. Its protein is CAIMGSIHTDTQYF.

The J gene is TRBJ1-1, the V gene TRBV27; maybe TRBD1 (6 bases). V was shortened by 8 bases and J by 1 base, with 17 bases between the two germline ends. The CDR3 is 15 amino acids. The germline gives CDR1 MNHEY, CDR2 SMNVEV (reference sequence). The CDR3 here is CASSRGGAGNTEAFF. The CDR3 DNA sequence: TGTGCCAGCTCCAGAGGGGGTGCTGGGAACACTGAAGCTTTCTTT.

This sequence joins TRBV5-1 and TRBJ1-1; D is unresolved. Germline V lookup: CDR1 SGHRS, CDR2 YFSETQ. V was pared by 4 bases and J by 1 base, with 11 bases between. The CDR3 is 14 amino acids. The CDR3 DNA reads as TGCGCCAGCAGCCCCGGACTTTCGAACACTGAAGCTTTCTTT. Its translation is CASSPGLSNTEAFF.

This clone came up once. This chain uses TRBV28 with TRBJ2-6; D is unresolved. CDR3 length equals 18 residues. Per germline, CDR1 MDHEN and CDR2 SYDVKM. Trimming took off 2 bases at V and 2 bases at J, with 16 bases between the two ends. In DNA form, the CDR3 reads TGTGCCAGCAGTTTAGTGAGACTGAAGGCACCTGGGGCCAACGTCCTGACTTTC. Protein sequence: CASSLVRLKAPGANVLTF.

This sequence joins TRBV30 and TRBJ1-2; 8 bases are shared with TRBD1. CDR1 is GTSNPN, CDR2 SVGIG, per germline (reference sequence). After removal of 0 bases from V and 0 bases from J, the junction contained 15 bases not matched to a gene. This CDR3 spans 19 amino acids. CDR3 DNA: TGTGCCTGGAGTGTACTCGGCTTAAATCCGGGACAGGCTAACTATGGCTACACCTTC. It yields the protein CAWSVLGLNPGQANYGYTF. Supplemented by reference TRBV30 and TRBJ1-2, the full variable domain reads SQTIHQWPATLVQPVGSPLSLECTVEGTSNPNLYWYRQAAGRGLQLLFYSVGIGQISSEVPQNLSASRPQDRQFILSSKKLLLSDSGFYLCAWSVLGLNPGQANYGYTFGSGTRLTVV.

The CDR3 DNA reads TGTGCCAGCAGCTCGTGGACTAGCGGGAGGGCCGGGAGCACAGATACGCAGTATTTT. Its protein is CASSSWTSGRAGSTDTQYF. V is TRBV7-9 and J is TRBJ2-3; 15 nucleotides line up with TRBD2. The CDR3 is made up of 19 amino acids. With 4 bases clipped from V and 0 bases from J, the junction kept 8 bases outside the gene matches. The germline V gene has CDR1 SEHNR and CDR2 FQNEAQ (reference sequence).

This CDR3 reads CASSLLLAGELFF. DNA of the CDR3: TGTGCCAGCAGTTTATTACTAGCCGGGGAGCTGTTTTTT. The rearrangement uses TRBV28 and TRBJ2-2, with TRBD2 as a possible D gene (5 bases). V was cut by 1 base and J by 6 bases, with 6 bases left in between. The CDR3 runs to 13 residues. Germline CDR1 and CDR2: MDHEN and SYDVKM.

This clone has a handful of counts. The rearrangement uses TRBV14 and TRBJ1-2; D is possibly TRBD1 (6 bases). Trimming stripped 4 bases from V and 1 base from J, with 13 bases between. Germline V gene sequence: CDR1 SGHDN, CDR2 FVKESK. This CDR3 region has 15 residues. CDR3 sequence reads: CASSPITGINYGYTF. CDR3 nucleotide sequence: TGTGCCAGCAGCCCGATCACAGGGATTAACTATGGCTACACCTTC.

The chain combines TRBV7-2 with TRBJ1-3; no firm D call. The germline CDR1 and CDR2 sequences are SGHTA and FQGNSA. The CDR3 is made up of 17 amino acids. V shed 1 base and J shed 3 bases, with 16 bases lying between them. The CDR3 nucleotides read TGTGCCAGCAGCTTAGTATCGATAGGAGCCGGTGGAAACACCATATATTTT. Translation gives CASSLVSIGAGGNTIYF.

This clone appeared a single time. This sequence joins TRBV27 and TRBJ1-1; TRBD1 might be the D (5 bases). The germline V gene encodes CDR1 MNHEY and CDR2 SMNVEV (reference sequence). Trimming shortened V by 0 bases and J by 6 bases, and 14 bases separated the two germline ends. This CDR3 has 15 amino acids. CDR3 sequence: CASSLSTVEGAEAFF. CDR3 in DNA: TGTGCCAGCAGTTTATCGACTGTGGAAGGGGCTGAAGCTTTCTTT.

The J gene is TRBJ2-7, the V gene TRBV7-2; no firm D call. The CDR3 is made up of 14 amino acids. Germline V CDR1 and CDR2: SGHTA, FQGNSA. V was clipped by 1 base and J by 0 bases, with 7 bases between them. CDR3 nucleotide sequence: TGTGCCAGCAGCTTAGACAGTGCCTCCTACGAGCAGTACTTC. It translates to CASSLDSASYEQYF.

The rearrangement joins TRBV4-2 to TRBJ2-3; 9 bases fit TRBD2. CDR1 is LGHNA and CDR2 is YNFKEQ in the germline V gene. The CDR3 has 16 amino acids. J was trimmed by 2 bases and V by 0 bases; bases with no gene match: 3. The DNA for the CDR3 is TGTGCCAGCAGCCAAGATCGCGGGGGGGCCACAGATACGCAGTATTTT. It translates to CASSQDRGGATDTQYF.

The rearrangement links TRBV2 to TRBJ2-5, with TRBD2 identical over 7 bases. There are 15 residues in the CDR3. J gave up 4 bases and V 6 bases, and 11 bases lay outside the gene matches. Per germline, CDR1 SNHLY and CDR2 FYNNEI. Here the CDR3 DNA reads TGTGCCAGCAGGGGAGGGGCCTGGGGCTCAGAGACCCAGTACTTC. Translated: CASRGGAWGSETQYF.

CDR3 in DNA: TGTGCCAGCAGCTTGGCGACTTCCTACGAGCAGTACTTC. As protein: CASSLATSYEQYF. The rearrangement joins TRBV5-4 to TRBJ2-7; D is unclear. The CDR3 consists of 13 residues. Germline V gene sequence: CDR1 SGHNT, CDR2 YYREEE (reference sequence). Trimming left V 0 bases short and J 1 base short, with 5 bases between. Combining the CDR3 with reference TRBV5-4 and TRBJ2-7 gives the whole variable domain ETGVTQSPTHLIKTRGQQVTLRCSSQSGHNTVSWYQQALGQGPQFIFQYYREEENGRGNFPPRFSGLQFPNYSSELNVNALELDDSALYLCASSLATSYEQYFGPGTRLTVT.

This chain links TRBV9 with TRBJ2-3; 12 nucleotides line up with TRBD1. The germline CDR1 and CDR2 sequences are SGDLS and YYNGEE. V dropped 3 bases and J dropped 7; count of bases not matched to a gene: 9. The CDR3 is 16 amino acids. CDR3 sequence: CASSGTGTGGEYTQYF. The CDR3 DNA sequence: TGTGCCAGCAGCGGGACCGGGACAGGGGGCGAATATACGCAGTATTTT.